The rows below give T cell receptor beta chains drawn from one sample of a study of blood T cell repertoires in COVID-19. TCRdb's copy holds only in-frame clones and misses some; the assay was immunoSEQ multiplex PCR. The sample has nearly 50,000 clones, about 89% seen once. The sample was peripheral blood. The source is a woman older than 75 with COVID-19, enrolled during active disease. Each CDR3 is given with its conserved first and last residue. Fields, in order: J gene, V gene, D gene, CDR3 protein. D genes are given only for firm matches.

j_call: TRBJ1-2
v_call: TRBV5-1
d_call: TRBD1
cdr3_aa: CASSLQQGLTF

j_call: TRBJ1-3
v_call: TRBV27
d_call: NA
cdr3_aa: CASSSRRYSGNTIYF

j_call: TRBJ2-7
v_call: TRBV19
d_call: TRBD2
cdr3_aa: CASSSNHLAGGLEQYF

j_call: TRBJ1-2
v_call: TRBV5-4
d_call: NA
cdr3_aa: CASTPLGTSRNTF

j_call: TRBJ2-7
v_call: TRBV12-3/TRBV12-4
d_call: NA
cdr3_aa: CASSLPPQYEQYF

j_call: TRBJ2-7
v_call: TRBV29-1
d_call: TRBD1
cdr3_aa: CSAGTAYEQYF

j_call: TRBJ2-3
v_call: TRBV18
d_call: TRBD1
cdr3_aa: CASSKGQGDTQYF

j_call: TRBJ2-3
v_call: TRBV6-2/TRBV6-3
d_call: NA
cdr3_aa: CASSYSAGKDTQYF

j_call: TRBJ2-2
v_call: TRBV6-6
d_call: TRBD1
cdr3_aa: CASSRPLGQGGTGELFF

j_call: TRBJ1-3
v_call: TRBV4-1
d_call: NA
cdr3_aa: CASSETGVSGNTIYF

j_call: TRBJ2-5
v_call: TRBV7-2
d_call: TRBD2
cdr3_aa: CASSPRLAGETQYF

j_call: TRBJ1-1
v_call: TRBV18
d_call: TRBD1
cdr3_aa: CASSRTGVQNTEAFF

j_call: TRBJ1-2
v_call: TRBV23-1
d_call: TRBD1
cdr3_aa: CASSQSSNGTGGNHYGYTF

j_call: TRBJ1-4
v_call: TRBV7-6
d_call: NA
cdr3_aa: CASSLASTESNEKLFF

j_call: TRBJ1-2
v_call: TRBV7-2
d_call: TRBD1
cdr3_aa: CASSSDRVLGYTF

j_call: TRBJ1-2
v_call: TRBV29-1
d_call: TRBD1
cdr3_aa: CSVEIAGQGGGYTF

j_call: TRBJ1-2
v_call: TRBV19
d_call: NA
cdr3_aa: CASSPRTEDGYTF

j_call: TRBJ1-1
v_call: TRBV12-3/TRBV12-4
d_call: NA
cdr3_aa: CASSLVSEAFF

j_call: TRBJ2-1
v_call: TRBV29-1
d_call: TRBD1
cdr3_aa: CSVDRDWVNEQFF

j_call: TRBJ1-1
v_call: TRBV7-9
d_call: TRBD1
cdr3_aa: CASSGTGIRAEAFF

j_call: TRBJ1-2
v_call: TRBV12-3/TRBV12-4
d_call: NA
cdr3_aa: CASSPIQGGGYTF

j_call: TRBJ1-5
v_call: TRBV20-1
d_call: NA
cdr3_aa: CSASRTEGNQPQHF

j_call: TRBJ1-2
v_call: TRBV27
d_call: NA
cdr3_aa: CASRERTAFYGYTF

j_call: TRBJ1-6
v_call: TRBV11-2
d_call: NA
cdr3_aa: CASSLGRAKNSPLHF

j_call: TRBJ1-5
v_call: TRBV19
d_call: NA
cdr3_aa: CASKESNQPQHF

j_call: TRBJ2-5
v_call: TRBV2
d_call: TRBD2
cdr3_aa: CASKGSGGFGTQYF

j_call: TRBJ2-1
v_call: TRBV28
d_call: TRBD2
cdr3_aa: CASRPHSGSSYNEQFF

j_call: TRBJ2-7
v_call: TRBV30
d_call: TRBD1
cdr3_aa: CAWSRNRGYEQYF

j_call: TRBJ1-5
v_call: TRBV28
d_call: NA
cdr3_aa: CASSPDPVQPQHF

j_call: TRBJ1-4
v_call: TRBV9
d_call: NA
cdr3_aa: CASSVATHEKLFF

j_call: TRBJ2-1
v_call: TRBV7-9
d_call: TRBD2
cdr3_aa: CASSSLPGLAGTSYNEQFF

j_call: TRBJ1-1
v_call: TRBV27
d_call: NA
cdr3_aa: CASSKSPGVFGTEAFF

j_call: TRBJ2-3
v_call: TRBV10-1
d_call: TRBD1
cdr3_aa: CASSGTGGPVVTQYF

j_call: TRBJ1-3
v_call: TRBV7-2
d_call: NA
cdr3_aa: CASSLEGPNGNTIYF

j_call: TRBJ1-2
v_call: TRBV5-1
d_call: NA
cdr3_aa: CASTLTGGINYGYTF

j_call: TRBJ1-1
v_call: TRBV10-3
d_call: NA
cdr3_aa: CAISDPGDTEAFF

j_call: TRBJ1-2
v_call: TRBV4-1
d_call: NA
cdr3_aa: CASTRKMGPGAGYTF

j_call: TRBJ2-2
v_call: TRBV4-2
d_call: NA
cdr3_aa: CASSQGIAAYTGELFF

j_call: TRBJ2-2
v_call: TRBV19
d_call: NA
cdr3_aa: CASSMILAYTGELFF

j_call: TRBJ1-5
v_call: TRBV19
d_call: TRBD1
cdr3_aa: CASSIVRGNQPQHF

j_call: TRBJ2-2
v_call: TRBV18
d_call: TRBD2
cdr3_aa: CASSPPSGTRPGELFF

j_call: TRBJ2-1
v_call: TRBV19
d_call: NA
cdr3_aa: CASSPLGGSYNEQFF

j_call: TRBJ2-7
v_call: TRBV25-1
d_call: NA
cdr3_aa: CASSGEPLKQYF

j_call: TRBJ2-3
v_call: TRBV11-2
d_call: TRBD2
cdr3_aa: CASSSQTSGITDTQYF

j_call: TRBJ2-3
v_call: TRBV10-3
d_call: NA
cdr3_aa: CAIKEWGLGDTQYF

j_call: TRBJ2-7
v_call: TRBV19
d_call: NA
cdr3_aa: CASRKMTVGSYEQYF

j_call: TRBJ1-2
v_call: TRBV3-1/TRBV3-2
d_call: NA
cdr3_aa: CASSRLTAGSYGYTF

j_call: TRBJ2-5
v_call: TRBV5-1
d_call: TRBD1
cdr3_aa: CASSPGTGAGETQYF

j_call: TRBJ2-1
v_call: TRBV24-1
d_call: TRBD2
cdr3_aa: CATSAGGAGIAQFF

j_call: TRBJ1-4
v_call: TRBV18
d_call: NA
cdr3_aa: CASSLRLGRINEKLFF

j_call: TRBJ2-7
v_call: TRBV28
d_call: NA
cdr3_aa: CASSLDGLYEQYF

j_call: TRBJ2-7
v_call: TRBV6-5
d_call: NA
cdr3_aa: CASRTQGRYEQYF